This T cell receptor (beta chain) came from a study of cytomegalovirus exposure and HLA in healthy donors. The study's findings and limits: In all likelihood, a cluster of highly shared sequence variants was a sequencing artifact.

Comments on this clone: Its antigen remains unidentified.

This donor's record omits CMV serostatus. Use of 60 Vbeta and 13 Jbeta primers characterized the PCR. The table came from immunoSEQ multiplex PCR; TCRdb's copy has only in-frame clones and leaves some out. The sample carries about 82,000 clones, less than 85% recorded once. The CDR3 sequence is 15 residues long. The germline V gene has CDR1 SNHLY and CDR2 FYNNEI. J gave up 7 bases and V 3 bases, and 9 bases lay outside the gene matches. Sequenced sample: PBMCs. This TCR was sampled from a human donor in good health. J is TRBJ2-3 and V is TRBV2; the match to TRBD2 covers 8 bases. CDR3 sequence (DNA): TGTGCCAGCAGTGAGTACGGGGGGGTCATATATACGCAGTATTTT. Translation: CASSEYGGVIYTQYF.